Listed below are T cell receptor beta chains from one sample, sequenced in a study of blood T cells in healthy people across ages. One entry per CDR3 protein, called by TCRdb with MiXCR from the 5' RACE reads. The sample lists some 940,000 distinct CDR3 sequences, about 28% occurring once. These records were also assigned to another study, of T cells of mothers and their children.

Sequencing was performed on blood. The receptors come from a woman between 40 and 50 years old in good health. The CDR3 runs from the conserved cysteine through the conserved F or W. A D gene is named only where the DNA matches it firmly. The size field is filled for only some rows; it gives once, few, many or a size class.

j_gene	abundance	v_gene	d_gene	CDR3nt	CDR3aa
TRBJ2-5	.	TRBV29-1	TRBD2	TGCAGCGGCAGCGGGGGGGGATACAATGAGCAGTACTTC	CSGSGGGYNEQYF
TRBJ1-6	.	TRBV2	.	TGTGCCAGCAGCCCATCACGGATGTATAATTCACCCCTCCACTTT	CASSPSRMYNSPLHF
TRBJ1-6	few	TRBV4-2	.	TGTGCCAGCAGCCAAGAGGGTGCTGCCCTCCACTTT	CASSQEGAALHF
TRBJ2-1	many	TRBV5-4	.	TGTGCCAGCAGCTGGCCCCCAGGGCAGGGATTGGGTCGCAATGAGCAGTTCTTC	CASSWPPGQGLGRNEQFF
TRBJ1-1	few	TRBV5-1	.	TGCGCCAGCAGGGTAGGGGTGGCTGAAGCTTTCTTT	CASRVGVAEAFF
TRBJ2-7	.	TRBV5-5	TRBD2	TGTGCCAGCAGCTTGGGGGAGGGAGCCTCCTACGAGCAGTACTTC	CASSLGEGASYEQYF
TRBJ2-1	few	TRBV18	TRBD2	TGTGCCAGCTCACCCGAACAGGGACTAGGGAATGAGCAGTTCTTC	CASSPEQGLGNEQFF
TRBJ1-2	many	TRBV6-5	.	TGTGCCAGCAGTTCGAGCCGGGCCTATGGCTACACCTTC	CASSSSRAYGYTF
TRBJ1-2	.	TRBV5-1	.	TGCGCCAGCAGCTTGGTGGACAGTCTGGTCTATGGCTACACCTTC	CASSLVDSLVYGYTF
TRBJ2-7	.	TRBV5-1	.	TGCGCCAGCAGCTTGTCCAACACGGGGAACGAGCAGTACTTC	CASSLSNTGNEQYF
TRBJ1-1	many	TRBV12-3/TRBV12-4	.	TGTGCCAGCAGTCCACTAGGGAACACTGAAGCTTTCTTT	CASSPLGNTEAFF
TRBJ2-3	.	TRBV20-1	.	TGCAGTGCTTTAACCGCGGGGCCTAAGGGCACAGATACGCAGTATTTT	CSALTAGPKGTDTQYF
TRBJ2-1	.	TRBV21-1	.	TGTGCCAGCAGCACACATACCGGGACTCACAGCTCCTACAATGAGCAGTTCTTC	CASSTHTGTHSSYNEQFF
TRBJ2-7	many	TRBV10-3	.	TGTGCCATCAGCCGGGGAAGCTCCTACGAGCAGTACTTC	CAISRGSSYEQYF
TRBJ2-7	.	TRBV10-3	.	TGTGCCATCAGTCTTGGGGTGGGGGGGCCCAGGGCCTACGAGCAGTACTTC	CAISLGVGGPRAYEQYF
TRBJ2-7	many	TRBV12-3/TRBV12-4	TRBD1	TGTGCCAGCAGTTTGGGGACAGTGGCGGCTAACGAGCAGTACTTC	CASSLGTVAANEQYF
TRBJ1-1	many	TRBV12-3/TRBV12-4	TRBD1	TGTGCCAGCGACCTGCTGAGGACAGGGATGAACACTGAAGCTTTCTTT	CASDLLRTGMNTEAFF
TRBJ1-2	.	TRBV30	.	TGTGCCTGGAGTGATCCGGAACGGGTCTATGGCTACACCTTC	CAWSDPERVYGYTF
TRBJ2-1	.	TRBV7-2	.	TGTGCCAGCAGCTCGTGGGGCGGCTGGAGCTCCTACAATGAGCAGTTCTTC	CASSSWGGWSSYNEQFF
TRBJ2-7	.	TRBV5-8	.	TGTACCAGCAGCTTGGGGCAGGGTCTCTACGAGCAGTACTTC	CTSSLGQGLYEQYF